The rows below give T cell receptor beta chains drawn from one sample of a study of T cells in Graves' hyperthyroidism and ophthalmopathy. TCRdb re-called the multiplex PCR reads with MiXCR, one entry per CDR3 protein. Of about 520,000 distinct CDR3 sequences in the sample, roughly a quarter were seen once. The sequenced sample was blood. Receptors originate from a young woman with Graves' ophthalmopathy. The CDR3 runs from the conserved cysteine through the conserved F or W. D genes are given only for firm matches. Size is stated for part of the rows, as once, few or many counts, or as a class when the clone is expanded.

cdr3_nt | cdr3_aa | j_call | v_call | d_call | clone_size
TGCAGTGCTAGAGCCGGACTAGCGGGGGAAGATACGCAGTATTTT | CSARAGLAGEDTQYF | TRBJ2-3 | TRBV20-1 | TRBD2 | .
TGTGCCAGCAAACCGGGACAGGGGCACACTGAAGCTTTCTTT | CASKPGQGHTEAFF | TRBJ1-1 | TRBV6-1 | TRBD1 | many
TGTGCCAGCAGCAAAAGTGTGGGACAGGGAAACACCGGGGAGCTGTTTTTT | CASSKSVGQGNTGELFF | TRBJ2-2 | TRBV11-2 | TRBD1 | many
TGTGCCACCAGGAGGCGGGGTTCGGGGGAGCTGTTTTTT | CATRRRGSGELFF | TRBJ2-2 | TRBV15 | . | .
TGTGCCGGAAGACAGGGGTGGTCAGAGACCCAGTACTTC | CAGRQGWSETQYF | TRBJ2-5 | TRBV2 | TRBD1 | many
TGTGCCAGCATGAGGGACAGGACGGGCTACGAGCAGTACTTC | CASMRDRTGYEQYF | TRBJ2-7 | TRBV2 | TRBD1 | many
TGTGCCAGCAGCTTGTTCGGCGGGCAGTACTTC | CASSLFGGQYF | TRBJ2-7 | TRBV5-6 | . | .
TGTGCCAGCAGCTTAGGCCAATTTTCGGGGCACCCAGGAGAGACCCAGTACTTC | CASSLGQFSGHPGETQYF | TRBJ2-5 | TRBV13 | . | .
TGTGCCAGCGTCATGGCCTACGAGCAGTACTTC | CASVMAYEQYF | TRBJ2-7 | TRBV6-1 | . | many
TGTGCCAGCAGCTACATGAGCTCCTACGAGCAGTACTTC | CASSYMSSYEQYF | TRBJ2-7 | TRBV13 | . | few
TGTGCCAGCCGGGGGCAGGCCACCGGGGAGCTGTTTTTT | CASRGQATGELFF | TRBJ2-2 | TRBV6-2/TRBV6-3 | . | many
TGTGCCAGCTCCCCTACTCAGGGGTCACGGGAGACCCAGTACTTC | CASSPTQGSRETQYF | TRBJ2-5 | TRBV18 | . | many
TGTGCCAGCAGCACGACTAGAGAAGCTTTCTTT | CASSTTREAFF | TRBJ1-1 | TRBV12-3/TRBV12-4 | . | many
TGTGCCAGCAGCAGCACCCATACAGGGTTAATAAACTATGGCTACACCTTC | CASSSTHTGLINYGYTF | TRBJ1-2 | TRBV13 | . | many
TGTGCCAGCAGTGCGGGACTAGCGCTTGAAGAGACCCAGTACTTC | CASSAGLALEETQYF | TRBJ2-5 | TRBV2 | TRBD2 | few
TGTGCCAGCAGCTTAGAGGTCGAGCAGTACTTC | CASSLEVEQYF | TRBJ2-7 | TRBV7-2 | . | many
TGTGCCAGCAGATCAGGGGTCGTCCTAGCTAACTATGGCTACACCTTC | CASRSGVVLANYGYTF | TRBJ1-2 | TRBV5-6 | . | many
TGTGCCAGCAGTCCACCTCGGACGGTGGTTGGAAACACCATATATTTT | CASSPPRTVVGNTIYF | TRBJ1-3 | TRBV28 | . | many
TGCGCCAGCAGCCAAGATAGGGCAAATCAGCCCCAGCATTTT | CASSQDRANQPQHF | TRBJ1-5 | TRBV4-1 | . | many
TGTGCCAGCAGCTTAGTGTTCGGTATCCATGGCTACACCTTC | CASSLVFGIHGYTF | TRBJ1-2 | TRBV7-2 | . | many
TGCAGTGCTAGATCGAGTCGGAACACCATATATTTT | CSARSSRNTIYF | TRBJ1-3 | TRBV20-1 | . | many
TGTGCCAGCAGTTACGGCAGGGCGACTGAAGCTTTCTTT | CASSYGRATEAFF | TRBJ1-1 | TRBV6-5 | . | .
TGTGCCAGCAGTTTATATAAGACAGGGAGAGAGACCCAGTACTTC | CASSLYKTGRETQYF | TRBJ2-5 | TRBV27 | TRBD1 | many
TGCAGCGTTGAAGATCAAACCCAAGAGACCCAGTACTTC | CSVEDQTQETQYF | TRBJ2-5 | TRBV29-1 | . | few
TGTGCCAGCAGCTCAGGGGTCCCGAACACCGGGGAGCTGTTTTTT | CASSSGVPNTGELFF | TRBJ2-2 | TRBV7-2 | . | many
TGTGCCAGTAGTATCGGGGGACAGCTTTTTAACTATGGCTACACCTTC | CASSIGGQLFNYGYTF | TRBJ1-2 | TRBV19 | TRBD1 | many